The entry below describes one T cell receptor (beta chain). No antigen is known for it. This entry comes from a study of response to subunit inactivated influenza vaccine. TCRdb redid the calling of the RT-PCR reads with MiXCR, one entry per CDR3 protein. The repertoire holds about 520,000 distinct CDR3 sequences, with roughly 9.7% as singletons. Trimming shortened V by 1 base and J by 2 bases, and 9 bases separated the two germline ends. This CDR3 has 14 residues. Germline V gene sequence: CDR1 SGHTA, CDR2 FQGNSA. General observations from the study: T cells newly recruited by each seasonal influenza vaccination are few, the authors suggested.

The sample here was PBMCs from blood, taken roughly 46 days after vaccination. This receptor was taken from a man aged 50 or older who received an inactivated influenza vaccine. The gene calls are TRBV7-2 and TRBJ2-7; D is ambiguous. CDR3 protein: CASSLGASPYEQYF. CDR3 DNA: TGTGCCAGCAGCTTAGGGGCCAGTCCCTACGAGCAGTACTTC.